The clone carrying this T cell receptor beta chain was observed a few times. The antigen remains unidentified. The entry originates in a study of shared clonotypes between healthy human individuals. Across the whole study: CD8 memory received one plate per donor, CD8 naive two, CD4 memory three and CD4 naive three. Regarding the study as a whole: With a handful of donors compared, 5% to 5.5% of naive CD4 clonotypes were shared.

The assay ran at deep level. Genomic DNA from each subset was divided evenly over several immunoSEQ plates. Method: immunoSEQ multiplex PCR; TCRdb's copy keeps in-frame clones and lacks some. The data contain about 1 million clones, about 77% of them singletons. Germline CDR1 reads PRHDT; CDR2 reads FYEKMQ (reference sequence). CDR3 length: 14 residues. V was trimmed by 3 bases and J by 10 bases, leaving 13 bases between them. This chain links TRBV13 with TRBJ1-6; no firm D call. Specimen: memory CD4+ T cells sorted from blood. Subset here: CD45RA-negative fraction. The origin of this receptor is a man between 18 and 35 years old in good health. CDR3 residues: CASSFSRDRSPLHF. CDR3 coding DNA: TGTGCCAGCAGCTTTTCGAGGGATCGATCACCCCTCCACTTT.